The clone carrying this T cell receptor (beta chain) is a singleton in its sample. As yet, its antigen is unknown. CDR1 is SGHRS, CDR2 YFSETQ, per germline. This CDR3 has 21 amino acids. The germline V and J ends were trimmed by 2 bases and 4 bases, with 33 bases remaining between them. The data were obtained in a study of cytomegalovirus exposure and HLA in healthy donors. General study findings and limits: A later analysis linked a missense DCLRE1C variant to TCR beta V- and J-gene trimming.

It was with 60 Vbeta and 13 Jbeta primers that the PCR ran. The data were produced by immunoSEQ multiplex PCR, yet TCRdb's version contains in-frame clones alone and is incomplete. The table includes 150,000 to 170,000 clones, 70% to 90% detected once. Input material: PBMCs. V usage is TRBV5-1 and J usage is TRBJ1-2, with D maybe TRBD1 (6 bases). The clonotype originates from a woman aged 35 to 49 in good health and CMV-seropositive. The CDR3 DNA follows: TGCGCCAGCAGCTTATTTTTCGACGGTCTACCCCTAGAGGGACAAATCTATGGCTACACCTTC. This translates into CASSLFFDGLPLEGQIYGYTF.